Reported below is one T cell receptor beta chain. Antigen unknown. Trimming took 1 base from V and 4 from J, leaving 13 bases between them. In germline, CDR1 is SGHVS, CDR2 FQNEAQ. This CDR3 has 15 amino acids. Time point described: neoterminal ileum biopsy at postoperative endoscopy, about 6 months after surgery. Clones were sequenced by immunoSEQ multiplex PCR, and TCRdb holds only the in-frame ones, with some missing. Of approximately 12,000 clones in the sample, around 80% were seen once. This specimen belongs to a study of T cell repertoires in ileal Crohn's disease. On the study more broadly: About half received postoperative treatment, about a dozen with thiopurines and around 17 anti-TNF. Findings of the study overall: Within the first postoperative year, endoscopy came at median roughly 7.3 months. High-frequency clones were more common in sorted CD8 than CD4 cells.

V is TRBV7-8 and J is TRBJ1-1, with D unresolved. Material for sequencing was ileal tissue. The receptor was isolated from an adult with Crohn's disease. CDR3 bases: TGTGCCAGCAGCTTAGGCGGAGAGGGAAGCACTGAAGCTTTCTTT. This sequence encodes CASSLGGEGSTEAFF.